This TCR beta chain comes out of a study of spatial heterogeneity in lung cancer. Study-level background: Sequencing consistently turned up more beta-chain sequences than alpha-chain sequences. The average appearance count of each unique TCR and UMI combination in raw reads was more than ten.

Many counts were recorded for this clonotype. Compared with germline, one end of the junction differs, possibly owing to a read error. Stated time point: sample taken at primary tumor resection. Researchers sequenced whole RNA taken from tumor, nontumor lung or frozen PBMC without sorting. Samples were donated by 72 untreated early-stage non-small cell lung cancer patients. TCRdb passed the 5' RACE reads through MiXCR, listing each CDR3 protein once. This table has fewer than 25,000 distinct CDR3 sequences, approximately 3.3% appearing once. Germline V gene sequence: CDR1 SSHAT, CDR2 FNYEAQ (reference sequence). This CDR3 spans 15 amino acids.

The clonotype comes from a female donor with early-stage non-small cell lung cancer. The material was PBMCs, obtained at surgery. The J gene is TRBJ2-1, the V gene TRBV7-7; D not certain. The CDR3 loop is CASSSIESHRNEQFF. CDR3 in DNA: TGTGCTAGCAGCAGCATTGAAAGTCATCGGAATGAGCAGTTCTTC.